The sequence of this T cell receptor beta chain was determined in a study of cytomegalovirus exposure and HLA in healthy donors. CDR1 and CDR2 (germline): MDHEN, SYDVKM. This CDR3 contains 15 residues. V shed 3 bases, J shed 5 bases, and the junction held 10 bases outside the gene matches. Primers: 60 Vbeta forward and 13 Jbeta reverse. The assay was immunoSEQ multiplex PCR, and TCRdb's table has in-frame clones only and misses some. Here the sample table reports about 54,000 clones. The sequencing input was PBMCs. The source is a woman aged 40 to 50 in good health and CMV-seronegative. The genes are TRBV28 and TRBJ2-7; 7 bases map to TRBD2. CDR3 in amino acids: CASSFQSGKGDEQYF. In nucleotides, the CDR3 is TGTGCCAGCAGTTTCCAGAGCGGGAAGGGCGACGAGCAGTACTTC.